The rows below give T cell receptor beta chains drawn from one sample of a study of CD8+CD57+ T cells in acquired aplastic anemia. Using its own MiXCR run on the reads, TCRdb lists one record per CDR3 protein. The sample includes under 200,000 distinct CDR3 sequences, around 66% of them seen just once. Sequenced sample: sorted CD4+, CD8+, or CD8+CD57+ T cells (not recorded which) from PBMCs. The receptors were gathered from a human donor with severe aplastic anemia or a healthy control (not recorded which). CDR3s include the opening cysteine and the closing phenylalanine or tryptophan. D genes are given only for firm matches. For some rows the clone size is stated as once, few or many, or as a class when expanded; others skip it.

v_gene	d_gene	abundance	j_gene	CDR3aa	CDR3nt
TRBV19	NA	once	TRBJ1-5	CASIKSQDRKNQPQHF	TGTGCCAGTATCAAATCCCAGGACAGAAAGAATCAGCCCCAGCATTTT
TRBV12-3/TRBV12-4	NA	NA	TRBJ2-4	CASTKEGRAKNIQYF	TGTGCCAGCACAAAGGAGGGGAGGGCCAAAAACATTCAGTACTTC
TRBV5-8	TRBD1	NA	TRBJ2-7	CASSKGQEPSYEQYF	TGTGCCAGCAGCAAGGGACAGGAACCCTCCTACGAGCAGTACTTC
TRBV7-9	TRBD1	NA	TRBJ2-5	CASSMGQGWETQYF	TGTGCCAGTAGTATGGGACAGGGTTGGGAGACCCAGTACTTC
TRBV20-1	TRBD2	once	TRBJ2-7	CSARDYSYEQYF	TGCAGTGCCCGGGACTACTCCTACGAGCAGTACTTC
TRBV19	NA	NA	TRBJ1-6	CASSIGPNSPLHF	TGTGCCAGTAGTATTGGTCCGAATTCACCCCTCCACTTT
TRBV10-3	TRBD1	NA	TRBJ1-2	CAIGQDRGQGNYGYTF	TGTGCCATCGGCCAAGACAGGGGGCAGGGAAACTATGGCTACACCTTC
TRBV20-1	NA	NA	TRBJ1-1	CSAPGNTEAFF	TGCAGTGCACCGGGGAACACTGAAGCTTTCTTT
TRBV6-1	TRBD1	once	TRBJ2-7	CASAPQGTGGYEQYF	TGTGCCAGCGCGCCGCAAGGGACAGGGGGCTACGAGCAGTACTTC
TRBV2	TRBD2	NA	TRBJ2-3	CASRATSGFIIDTQYF	TGTGCCAGCAGGGCTACTAGCGGGTTTATTATAGATACGCAGTATTTT
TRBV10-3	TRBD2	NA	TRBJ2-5	CAIRGTSQETQYF	TGTGCCATCAGAGGGACTAGTCAAGAGACCCAGTACTTC
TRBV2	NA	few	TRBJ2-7	CASSAGGHVLYEQYF	TGTGCCAGCAGTGCCGGGGGACATGTGTTGTACGAGCAGTACTTC
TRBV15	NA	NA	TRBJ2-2	CATSRRETGELFF	TGTGCCACCAGCAGAAGGGAGACCGGGGAGCTGTTTTTT
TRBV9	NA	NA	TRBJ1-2	CASSPGRVTYGYTF	TGTGCCAGCAGCCCCGGTCGGGTAACCTATGGCTACACCTTC
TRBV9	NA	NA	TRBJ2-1	CASIHHVNEQFF	TGTGCCAGCATACACCACGTCAATGAGCAGTTCTTC
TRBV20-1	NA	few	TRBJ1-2	CSVPGQGYGYTF	TGCAGTGTCCCAGGGCAGGGTTATGGCTACACCTTC
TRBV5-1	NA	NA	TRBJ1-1	CASSLGLASEAFF	TGTGCCAGCAGCTTAGGCCTTGCCAGTGAAGCTTTCTTT
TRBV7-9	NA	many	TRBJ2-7	CASSLPSYEQYF	TGCGCCAGCAGCTTACCAAGCTACGAGCAGTACTTC
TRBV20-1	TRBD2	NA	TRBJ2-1	CSALSLAGGAYNEQFF	TGCAGTGCCTTGAGTCTAGCGGGAGGAGCTTACAATGAGCAGTTCTTC
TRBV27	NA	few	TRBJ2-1	CASSLSGTRSSYNEQFF	TGTGCCAGCAGTTTATCCGGGACTCGGAGCTCCTACAATGAGCAGTTCTTC
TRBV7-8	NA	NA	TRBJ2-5	CASSFRIQETQYF	TGTGCCAGCAGCTTCCGAATCCAAGAGACCCAGTACTTC
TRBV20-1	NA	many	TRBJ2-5	CSARPGPGAPGETQYF	TGCAGTGCTAGACCTGGGCCGGGGGCGCCGGGGGAGACCCAGTACTTC
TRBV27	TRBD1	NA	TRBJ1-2	CASRPTGAIYDYTF	TGTGCCAGCAGACCGACAGGGGCCATATATGACTACACCTTC
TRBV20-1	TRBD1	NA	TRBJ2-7	CSATDRVAAYEQYF	TGCAGTGCCACGGACAGGGTGGCGGCCTACGAGCAGTACTTC
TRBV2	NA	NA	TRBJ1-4	CASSGATRGPNEKLFF	TGTGCCAGCAGTGGGGCCACTCGGGGCCCGAATGAAAAACTGTTTTTT
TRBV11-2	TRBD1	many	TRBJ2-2	CASSTRDRDTGELFF	TGTGCCAGCAGCACCAGGGACAGAGACACCGGGGAGCTGTTTTTT
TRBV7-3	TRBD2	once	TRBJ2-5	CASSQSGGIQETQYF	TGTGCCAGCAGTCAAAGCGGGGGGATCCAAGAGACCCAGTACTTC
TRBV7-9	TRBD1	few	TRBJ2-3	CASSPRDSDSDTQYF	TGTGCCAGCAGCCCCCGGGACAGTGATTCAGATACGCAGTATTTT
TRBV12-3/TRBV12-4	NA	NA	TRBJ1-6	CASSLRYPPLHF	TGTGCCAGCAGTTTGAGGTATCCACCCCTCCACTTT
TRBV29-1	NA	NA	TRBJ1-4	CSVEGGNEKLFF	TGCAGCGTTGAAGGGGGCAATGAAAAACTGTTTTTT
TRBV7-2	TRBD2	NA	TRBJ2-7	CASSPSRTSASYEQYF	TGTGCCAGCAGCCCCAGCCGGACTAGCGCCTCCTACGAGCAGTACTTC
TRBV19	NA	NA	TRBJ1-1	CASSISLTWGNEAFF	TGTGCCAGTAGTATATCCCTCACGTGGGGTAATGAAGCTTTCTTT
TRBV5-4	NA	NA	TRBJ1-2	CASSLGEGGYGYTF	TGTGCCAGCAGCTTGGGGGAGGGTGGCTATGGCTACACCTTC
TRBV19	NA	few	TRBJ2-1	CASSIWYSGDNEQFF	TGTGCCAGTAGTATATGGTATAGCGGTGACAATGAGCAGTTCTTC
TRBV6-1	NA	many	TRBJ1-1	CASSESTAIATEAFF	TGTGCCAGCAGTGAATCGACCGCTATTGCCACTGAAGCTTTCTTT
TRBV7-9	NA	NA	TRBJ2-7	CASSLVQDKPYEQYF	TGTGCCAGCAGCTTAGTACAGGATAAACCCTACGAGCAGTACTTC
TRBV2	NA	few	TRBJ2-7	CASSDGGGQYF	TGTGCCAGCAGTGATGGAGGAGGGCAGTACTTC
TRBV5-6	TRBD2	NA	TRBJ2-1	CASSVTGTSAEQFF	TGTGCCAGCAGCGTTACCGGGACTAGCGCTGAGCAGTTCTTC
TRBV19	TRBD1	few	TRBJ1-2	CASSQGTVVEAWSNGYTF	TGTGCCAGTAGTCAGGGGACAGTGGTTGAAGCTTGGTCAAATGGCTACACCTTC
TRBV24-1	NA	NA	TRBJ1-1	CATRSSGDTEAFF	TGTGCCACAAGGAGCTCTGGGGACACTGAAGCTTTCTTT
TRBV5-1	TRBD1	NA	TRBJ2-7	CASSKAVDRAYEQYF	TGCGCCAGCAGTAAGGCCGTGGACAGGGCCTACGAGCAGTACTTC
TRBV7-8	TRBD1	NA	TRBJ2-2	CASLPGQDTGELFF	TGTGCCAGTCTCCCGGGACAGGACACCGGGGAGCTGTTTTTT
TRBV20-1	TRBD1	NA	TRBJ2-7	CSATDRGEYEQYF	TGCAGTGCTACGGACAGGGGGGAGTACGAGCAGTACTTC
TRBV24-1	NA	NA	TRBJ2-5	CATSAQGAQETQYF	TGTGCCACCAGTGCCCAGGGAGCGCAAGAGACCCAGTACTTC
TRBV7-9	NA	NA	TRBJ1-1	CASSLALRGAEAFF	TGTGCCAGCAGCTTAGCGCTCCGAGGGGCTGAAGCTTTCTTT
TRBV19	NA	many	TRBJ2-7	CASSDRKSSYEQYF	TGTGCCAGTAGTGATCGTAAGAGCTCCTACGAGCAGTACTTC
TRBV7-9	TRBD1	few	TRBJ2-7	CASSLRDRDEQYF	TGTGCCAGCAGCTTAAGGGACAGGGACGAGCAGTACTTC
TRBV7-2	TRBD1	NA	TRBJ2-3	CASSPRTGSTDTQYF	TGTGCCAGCAGCCCTCGGACAGGGAGCACAGATACGCAGTATTTT
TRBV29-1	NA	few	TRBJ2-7	CSVVTGQTYEQYF	TGCAGCGTCGTGACAGGTCAGACCTACGAGCAGTACTTC
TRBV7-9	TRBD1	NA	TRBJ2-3	CASSPRGDRGTDTQYF	TGTGCCAGCAGCCCCCGAGGGGACAGGGGGACAGATACGCAGTATTTT
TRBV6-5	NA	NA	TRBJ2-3	CASGDSSTDTQYF	TGTGCCAGTGGGGACTCGAGCACAGATACGCAGTATTTT
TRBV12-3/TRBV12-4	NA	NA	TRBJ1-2	CASSIGWEGYTF	TGTGCCAGCAGTATAGGGTGGGAGGGCTACACCTTC